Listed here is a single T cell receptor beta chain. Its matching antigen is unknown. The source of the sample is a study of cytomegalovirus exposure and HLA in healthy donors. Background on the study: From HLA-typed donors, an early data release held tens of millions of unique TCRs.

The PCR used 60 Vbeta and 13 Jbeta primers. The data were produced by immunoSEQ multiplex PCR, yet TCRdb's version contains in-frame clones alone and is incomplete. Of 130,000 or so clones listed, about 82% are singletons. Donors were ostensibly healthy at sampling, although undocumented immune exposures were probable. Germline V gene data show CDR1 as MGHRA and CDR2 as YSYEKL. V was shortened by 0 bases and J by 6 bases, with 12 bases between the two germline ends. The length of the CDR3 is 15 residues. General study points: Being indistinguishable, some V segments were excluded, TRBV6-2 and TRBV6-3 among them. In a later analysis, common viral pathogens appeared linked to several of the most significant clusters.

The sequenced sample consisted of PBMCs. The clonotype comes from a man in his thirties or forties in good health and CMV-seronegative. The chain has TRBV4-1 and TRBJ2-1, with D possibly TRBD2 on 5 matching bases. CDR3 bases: TGCGCCAGCAGCCAAGATCGACGGAGCGGCAATGAGCAGTTCTTC. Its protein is CASSQDRRSGNEQFF.